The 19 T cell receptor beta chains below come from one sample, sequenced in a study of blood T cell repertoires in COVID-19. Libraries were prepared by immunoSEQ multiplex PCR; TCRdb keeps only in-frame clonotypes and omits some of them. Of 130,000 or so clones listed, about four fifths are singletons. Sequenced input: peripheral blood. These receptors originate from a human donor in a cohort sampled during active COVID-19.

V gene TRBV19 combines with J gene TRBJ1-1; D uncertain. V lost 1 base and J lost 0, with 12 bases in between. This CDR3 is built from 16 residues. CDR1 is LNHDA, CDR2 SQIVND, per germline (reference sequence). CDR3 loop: CASSIVQYKMNTEAFF. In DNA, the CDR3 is TGTGCCAGTAGTATAGTTCAGTACAAGATGAACACTGAAGCTTTCTTT.

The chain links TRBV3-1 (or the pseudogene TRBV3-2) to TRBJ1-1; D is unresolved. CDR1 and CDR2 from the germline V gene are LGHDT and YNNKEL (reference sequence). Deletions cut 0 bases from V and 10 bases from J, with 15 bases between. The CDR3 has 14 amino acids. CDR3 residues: CASSQEIAAVAAFF. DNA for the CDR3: TGTGCCAGCAGCCAAGAAATCGCGGCTGTTGCAGCTTTCTTT.

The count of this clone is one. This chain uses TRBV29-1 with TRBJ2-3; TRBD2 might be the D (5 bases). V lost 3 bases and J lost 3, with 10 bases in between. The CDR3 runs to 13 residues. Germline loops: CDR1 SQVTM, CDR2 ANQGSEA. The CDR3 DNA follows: TGCAGCGTTGAGCCCGGGAAGACAGATACGCAGTATTTT. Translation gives CSVEPGKTDTQYF.

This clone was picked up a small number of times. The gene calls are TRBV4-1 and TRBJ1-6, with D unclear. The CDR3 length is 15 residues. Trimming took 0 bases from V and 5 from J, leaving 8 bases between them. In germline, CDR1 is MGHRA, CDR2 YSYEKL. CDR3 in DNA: TGCGCCAGCAGCCAAGACCTCGCGAATAATTCACCCCTCCACTTT. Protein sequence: CASSQDLANNSPLHF.

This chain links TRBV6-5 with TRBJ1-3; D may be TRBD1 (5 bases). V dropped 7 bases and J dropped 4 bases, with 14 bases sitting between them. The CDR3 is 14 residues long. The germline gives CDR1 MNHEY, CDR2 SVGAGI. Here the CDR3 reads CASTRDPSGNTIYF. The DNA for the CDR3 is TGTGCCAGCACGCGGGACCCATCCGGAAACACCATATATTTT.

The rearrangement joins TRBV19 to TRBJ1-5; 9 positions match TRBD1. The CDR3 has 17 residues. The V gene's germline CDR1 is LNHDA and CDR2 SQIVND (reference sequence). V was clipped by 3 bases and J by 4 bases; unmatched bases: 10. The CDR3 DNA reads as TGTGCCAGTAGTATTTCTAGTCGGGGACAGGGTAATCAGCCCCAGCATTTT. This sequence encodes CASSISSRGQGNQPQHF.

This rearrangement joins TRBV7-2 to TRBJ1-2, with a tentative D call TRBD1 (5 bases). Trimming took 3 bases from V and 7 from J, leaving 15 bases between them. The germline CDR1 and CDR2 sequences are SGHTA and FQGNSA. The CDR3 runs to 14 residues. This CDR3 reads CASSLSRVASGYTF. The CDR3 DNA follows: TGTGCCAGCAGCTTGTCCAGGGTAGCCAGTGGCTACACCTTC.

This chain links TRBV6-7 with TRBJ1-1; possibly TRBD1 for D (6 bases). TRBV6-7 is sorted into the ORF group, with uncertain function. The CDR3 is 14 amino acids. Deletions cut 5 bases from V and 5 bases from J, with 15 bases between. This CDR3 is CASSPPYRDTEAFF. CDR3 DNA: TGTGCCAGCAGTCCACCGTACAGGGATACTGAAGCTTTCTTT.

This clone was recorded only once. CDR3 amino acids: CASSQDGAGNTGELFF. The CDR3 region has the DNA TGTGCCAGCAGCCAAGATGGGGCCGGGAACACCGGGGAGCTGTTTTTT. V and J are TRBV4-2 and TRBJ2-2; the D gene is possibly TRBD1 (5 bases). Germline CDR1 is LGHNA and CDR2 is YNFKEQ. The CDR3 is made up of 16 amino acids. The ends were cut back, 0 bases at V and 1 base at J, with 9 bases in the middle.

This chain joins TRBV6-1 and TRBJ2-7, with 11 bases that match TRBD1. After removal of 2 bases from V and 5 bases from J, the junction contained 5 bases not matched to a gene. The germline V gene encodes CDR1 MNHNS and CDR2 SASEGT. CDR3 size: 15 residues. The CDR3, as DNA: TGTGCCAGCAGTGAAAGGGACAGGGGGTTCGACGAGCAGTACTTC. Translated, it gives CASSERDRGFDEQYF.

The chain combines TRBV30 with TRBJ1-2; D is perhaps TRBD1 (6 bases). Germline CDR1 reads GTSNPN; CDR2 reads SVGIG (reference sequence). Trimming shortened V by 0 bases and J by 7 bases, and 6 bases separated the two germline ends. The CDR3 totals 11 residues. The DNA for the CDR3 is TGTGCCTGGAGTGTAGGGGGTGGCTACACCTTC. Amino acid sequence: CAWSVGGGYTF.

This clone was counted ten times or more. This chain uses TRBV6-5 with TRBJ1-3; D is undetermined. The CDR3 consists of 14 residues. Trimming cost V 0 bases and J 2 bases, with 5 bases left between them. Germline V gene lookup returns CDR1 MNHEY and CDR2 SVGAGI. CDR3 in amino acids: CASSYSGAGNTIYF. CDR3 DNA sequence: TGTGCCAGCAGTTACTCAGGAGCTGGAAACACCATATATTTT.

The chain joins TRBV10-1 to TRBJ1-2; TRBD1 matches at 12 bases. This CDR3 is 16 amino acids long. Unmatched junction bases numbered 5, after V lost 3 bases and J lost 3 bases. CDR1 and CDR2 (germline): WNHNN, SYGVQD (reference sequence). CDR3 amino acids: CASSDGTGGFYYGYTF. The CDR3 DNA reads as TGCGCCAGCAGTGATGGGACAGGGGGCTTCTACTATGGCTACACCTTC.

CDR3 sequence (DNA): TGTGCCAGCAGCGTAGAGCGGGGACCAGGCAGCGCTGAAGCTTTCTTT. Residues: CASSVERGPGSAEAFF. The genes are TRBV7-9 and TRBJ1-1; TRBD1 might be the D (5 bases). CDR3 length: 16 residues. Trimming removed 5 bases at V and 6 bases at J, with 22 bases between. Germline V gene lookup returns CDR1 SEHNR and CDR2 FQNEAQ (reference sequence).

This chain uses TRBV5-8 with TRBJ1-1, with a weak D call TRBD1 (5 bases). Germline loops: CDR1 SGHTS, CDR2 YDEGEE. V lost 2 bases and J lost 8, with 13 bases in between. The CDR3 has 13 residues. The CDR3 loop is CASSFSPGEEAFF. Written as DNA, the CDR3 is TGTGCCAGCAGCTTTTCTCCGGGGGAGGAAGCTTTCTTT.

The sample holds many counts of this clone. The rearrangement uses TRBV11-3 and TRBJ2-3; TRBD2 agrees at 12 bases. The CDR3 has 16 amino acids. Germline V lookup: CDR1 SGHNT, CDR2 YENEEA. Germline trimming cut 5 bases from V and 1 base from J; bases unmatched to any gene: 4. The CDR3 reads CASSQGLAGRTDTQYF. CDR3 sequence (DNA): TGTGCCAGCAGCCAAGGACTAGCGGGGCGCACAGATACGCAGTATTTT.

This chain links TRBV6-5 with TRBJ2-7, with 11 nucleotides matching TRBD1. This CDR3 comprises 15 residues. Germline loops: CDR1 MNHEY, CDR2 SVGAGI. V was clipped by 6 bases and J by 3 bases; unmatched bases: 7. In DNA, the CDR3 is TGTGCCAGCAGCCGAGCCGGGACAGGGGGCTACGAGCAGTACTTC. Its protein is CASSRAGTGGYEQYF.

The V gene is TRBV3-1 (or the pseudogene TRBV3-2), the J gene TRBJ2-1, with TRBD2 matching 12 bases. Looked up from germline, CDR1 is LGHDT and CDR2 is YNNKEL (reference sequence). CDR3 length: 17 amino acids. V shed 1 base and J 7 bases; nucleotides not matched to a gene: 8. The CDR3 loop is CASSQARRLAGGNEQFF. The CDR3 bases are TGTGCCAGCAGCCAAGCGAGAAGGCTAGCGGGGGGGAATGAGCAGTTCTTC.

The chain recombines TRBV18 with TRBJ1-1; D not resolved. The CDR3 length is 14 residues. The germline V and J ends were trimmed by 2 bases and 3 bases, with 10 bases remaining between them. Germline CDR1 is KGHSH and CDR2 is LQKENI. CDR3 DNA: TGTGCCAGCTCACCATCCGGGGTCGACACTGAAGCTTTCTTT. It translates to CASSPSGVDTEAFF.